The next 17 T cell receptor beta chains were all read from a single sample in a study of OX40 agonist ivuxolimab in advanced cancers. Sequenced by immunoSEQ multiplex PCR; TCRdb stores in-frame clones only, minus some. The top ten clones hold about 24% of a sample with around 19,000 clones, roughly 70% of them seen once. The starting material was CD4+ or CD8+ T cells sorted from blood, obtained in a trial of the OX40 agonist ivuxolimab. Receptor source: an adult with an advanced solid tumor such as melanoma, head and neck, liver or kidney cancer.

This clone was detected a few times. The chain has TRBV4-1 and TRBJ2-5; 10 bases line up with TRBD1. CDR3 length: 19 amino acids. After removal of 0 bases from V and 3 bases from J, the junction contained 13 bases not matched to a gene. The germline CDR1 and CDR2 sequences are MGHRA and YSYEKL. DNA of the CDR3: TGCGCCAGCAGCCAAGAGGAATTCGAGACAGGGGGCGGGAAAGAGACCCAGTACTTC. Protein: CASSQEEFETGGGKETQYF.

The rearrangement uses TRBV6-5 and TRBJ2-1, with 10 bases fitting TRBD2. The germline V gene encodes CDR1 MNHEY and CDR2 SVGAGI. Unmatched junction bases numbered 3, after V lost 2 bases and J lost 5 bases. The CDR3 sequence is 15 residues long. The CDR3 region is CASSYLAGVHNEQFF. As DNA, the CDR3 is TGTGCCAGCAGTTACCTAGCGGGAGTACACAATGAGCAGTTCTTC.

In its sample, this clone ranks as medium-sized. This chain uses TRBV9 with TRBJ2-1; D gene unclear. Trimming removed 0 bases at V and 1 base at J, with 8 bases between. CDR3 length: 15 amino acids. Germline-derived CDR1 and CDR2 are SGDLS and YYNGEE. CDR3 DNA: TGTGCCAGCAGCGTAGGCGTCGGTTCCTACAATGAGCAGTTCTTC. Translating gives CASSVGVGSYNEQFF.

With regard to this clone: The sample holds other DNA sequences that translate to the same CDR3. This chain uses TRBV9 with TRBJ2-7; tentatively, D is TRBD1 (5 bases). CDR1 SGDLS and CDR2 YYNGEE come from the germline V gene. This CDR3 contains 14 residues. V lost 0 bases to trimming and J lost 3 bases, with 10 bases between them. In nucleotides, the CDR3 is TGTGCCAGCAGCGTAGGCCCAGGGCTCTACGAGCAGTACTTC. It is translated as CASSVGPGLYEQYF.

The V gene is TRBV30, the J gene TRBJ2-2, with D maybe TRBD1 (6 bases). CDR3 length: 15 amino acids. V shed 3 bases and J shed 3 bases, with 14 bases lying between them. The germline CDR1 and CDR2 sequences are GTSNPN and SVGIG (reference sequence). The CDR3 here is CAWREPGHYTGELFF. In DNA form, the CDR3 reads TGTGCCTGGAGAGAACCGGGACACTACACCGGGGAGCTGTTTTTT.

Sample share makes this clone medium-sized. The genes are TRBV4-2 and TRBJ1-5; D not certain. This CDR3 comprises 15 residues. Trimming pared 1 base from V and 5 bases from J, leaving 12 bases between. CDR1 and CDR2 (germline): LGHNA, YNFKEQ. In nucleotides, the CDR3 is TGTGCCAGCAGCCAAGTTGAAGGAGCTTATCAGCCCCAGCATTTT. Translating gives CASSQVEGAYQPQHF.

V usage is TRBV19 and J usage is TRBJ2-7; tentative D call: TRBD2 (6 bases). Trimming took off 4 bases at V and 4 bases at J, with 8 bases between the two ends. This CDR3 has 12 residues. Germline lookup yields CDR1 LNHDA and CDR2 SQIVND (reference sequence). CDR3 nucleotides: TGTGCCAGTAGTACCGGACTATACGAGCAGTACTTC. As protein: CASSTGLYEQYF.

The count of this clone is one. The rearrangement uses TRBV10-3 and TRBJ2-3, with 7 bases matching TRBD2. CDR1 is ENHRY, CDR2 SYGVKD, per germline. The CDR3 has 13 residues. J lost 6 bases, V lost 4 bases, and 4 bases had no gene match. CDR3 DNA sequence: TGTGCCATCAGTGTGCGGGGAGGGGATACGCAGTATTTT. Protein: CAISVRGGDTQYF.

This rearrangement joins TRBV28 to TRBJ2-3; D is perhaps TRBD1 or TRBD2 (5 bases each). CDR3 size: 15 residues. Per the germline V gene, CDR1 is MDHEN and CDR2 is SYDVKM. Trimming took 5 bases from V and 6 from J, leaving 18 bases between them. This chain's CDR3 is CASSRGTGLADTQYF. The CDR3 region has the DNA TGTGCCAGCAGTCGAGGGACGGGCCTGGCGGATACGCAGTATTTT.

The chain employs TRBV7-8 and TRBJ2-1; the D is unclear. Germline loops: CDR1 SGHVS, CDR2 FQNEAQ. The ends were cut back, 2 bases at V and 6 bases at J, with 17 bases in the middle. CDR3 size: 16 residues. Here the CDR3 reads CASSLISATPLNEQFF. The CDR3 DNA reads TGTGCCAGCAGCTTAATCTCGGCTACCCCCCTCAATGAGCAGTTCTTC.

V is TRBV11-1 and J is TRBJ2-5; D may be TRBD1 (5 bases). The germline V and J ends were trimmed by 5 bases and 5 bases, with 21 bases remaining between them. The CDR3 is 16 amino acids. Germline V CDR1 and CDR2: SGHAT, FQDESV (reference sequence). The CDR3 here is CASSPRAGLVWETQYF. Here the CDR3 DNA reads TGTGCCAGCAGCCCTCGGGCAGGGTTGGTGTGGGAGACCCAGTACTTC.

V is TRBV7-2 and J is TRBJ1-2; D is uncertain. The CDR3 has 12 amino acids. The germline V gene has CDR1 SGHTA and CDR2 FQGNSA. The V end lost 5 bases, the J end lost 8 bases, and 12 bases lay between the germline ends. In nucleotides, the CDR3 is TGTGCCAGCAGCCCCCGGACGGACGGCTACACCTTC. Translation gives CASSPRTDGYTF.

The chain links TRBV9 to TRBJ1-4; TRBD1 matches at 7 bases. This CDR3 has 15 amino acids. The trim removed 0 bases at V and 7 bases at J, leaving 6 bases unmatched. The germline gives CDR1 SGDLS, CDR2 YYNGEE. This chain's CDR3 is CASSVGGGVFEKLFF. The CDR3 DNA reads TGTGCCAGCAGCGTAGGAGGGGGCGTATTTGAAAAACTGTTTTTT.

The chain joins TRBV13 to TRBJ2-7; 13 nucleotides line up with TRBD2. V lost 4 bases and J lost 2; bases outside the gene matches: 5. Germline V gene sequence: CDR1 PRHDT, CDR2 FYEKMQ (reference sequence). CDR3 length: 16 residues. CDR3 coding DNA: TGTGCCAGCAGCTCCGGACTAGCGGGAGCCCCCTACGAGCAGTACTTC. This sequence encodes CASSSGLAGAPYEQYF.

The chain recombines TRBV4-1 with TRBJ2-1, with D perhaps assigned TRBD1 or TRBD2 (5 bases each). The V and J ends lost 5 bases and 0 bases respectively, with 17 bases between them. Germline V gene sequence: CDR1 MGHRA, CDR2 YSYEKL. This CDR3 comprises 17 residues. The CDR3 spells CASSGWGTGSSYNEQFF. CDR3 nucleotide sequence: TGCGCCAGCAGCGGCTGGGGGACGGGAAGCTCCTACAATGAGCAGTTCTTC.

The chain is built from TRBV4-2 and TRBJ2-1, with a weak D call TRBD1 (6 bases). V gave up 0 bases and J gave up 2 bases, with 8 bases separating them. The germline V gene encodes CDR1 LGHNA and CDR2 YNFKEQ. This CDR3 has 15 residues. The CDR3 spells CASSQDRGPYNEQFF. In DNA form, the CDR3 reads TGTGCCAGCAGCCAAGACAGGGGTCCCTACAATGAGCAGTTCTTC.

This clone appeared a few times. The chain employs TRBV5-8 and TRBJ2-1; D is perhaps TRBD1 or TRBD2 (5 bases each). This CDR3 comprises 12 residues. The germline V gene has CDR1 SGHTS and CDR2 YDEGEE. The V end was cut by 7 bases, the J end by 12 bases, with 17 bases between. The CDR3 is CASRWGYGVQFF. CDR3 DNA sequence: TGTGCCAGCCGATGGGGCTACGGGGTGCAGTTCTTC.